These T cell receptor beta chains were read from a single sample in a study of technical replicates of blood from a handful of donors. Repertoires were generated with immunoSEQ multiplex PCR, while TCRdb's copy carries only in-frame clones and drops some. The top ten hold around 0.3% of the sample, which has approximately 75,000 clones, 95% to 98% seen once. The sequenced sample consisted of T cells isolated from PBMCs. All receptors come from a human donor in good health. Both conserved end residues are part of each CDR3. The D gene is left open where the match is weak. Some rows mark clone size as missing; the rest say once, few, many or name a class of expanded clone.

j_gene,abundance,v_gene,len,d_gene,CDR3nt,CDR3aa
TRBJ2-7,NA,TRBV6-1,13,NA,TGTGCCAGCAGTGACCTATCCTTCTACGAGCAGTACTTC,CASSDLSFYEQYF
TRBJ2-1,NA,TRBV4-3,17,TRBD2,TGCGCCAGCAGCCAAGGACCGACTAGCGGGATGGGCGATGAGCAGTTCTTC,CASSQGPTSGMGDEQFF
TRBJ2-7,once,TRBV7-8,15,TRBD2,TGTGCCAGCAGCTTAGCAGCGGGAGCCATCTACGAGCAGTACTTC,CASSLAAGAIYEQYF
TRBJ1-2,NA,TRBV27,17,TRBD1,TGTGCCAGCAGAGCCGGGACAGGGGGCTTAGGGGGCTATGGCTACACCTTC,CASRAGTGGLGGYGYTF
TRBJ2-1,NA,TRBV2,17,TRBD2,TGTGCCAGCAGTGAACCACGACTAGCGGGAGGGGATGATGAGCAGTTCTTC,CASSEPRLAGGDDEQFF
TRBJ1-1,NA,TRBV4-3,16,NA,TGCGCCAGCAGCCAAGATTTGAGCGTATTGAACACTGAAGCTTTCTTT,CASSQDLSVLNTEAFF
TRBJ1-1,NA,TRBV5-1,14,NA,TGCGCCAGCAGTTCCCGACAGGCGAACACTGAAGCTTTCTTT,CASSSRQANTEAFF
TRBJ2-3,NA,TRBV4-1,16,TRBD2,TGCGCCAGCAGCCAATTACTAGCGGGAGAAACAGATACGCAGTATTTT,CASSQLLAGETDTQYF
TRBJ2-5,NA,TRBV19,13,NA,TGTGCCAGTAGCCTAACGGGAGAGGAGACCCAGTACTTC,CASSLTGEETQYF
TRBJ2-2,NA,TRBV6-5,14,NA,TGTGCCAGCAGTTACAAATCAGTGCCGCGGGAGCTGTTTTTT,CASSYKSVPRELFF
TRBJ2-1,NA,TRBV7-8,16,TRBD2,TGTGCCAGCAGCTCCTTGACTAGCGGGCTCCGCGATGAGCAGTTCTTC,CASSSLTSGLRDEQFF
TRBJ2-7,once,TRBV7-9,15,TRBD1,TGTGCCAGCAGCTTGACAGGGTCGGGTCGTGGCGAGCAGTACTTC,CASSLTGSGRGEQYF
TRBJ1-4,NA,TRBV4-1,15,NA,TGCGCCAGCCTGAGTCGGGGGGGAAAGGATGAAAAACTGTTTTTT,CASLSRGGKDEKLFF
TRBJ2-2,NA,TRBV2,12,NA,TGTGCCGGCGGGGCCGAGGTAGGGGAGCTGTTTTTT,CAGGAEVGELFF
TRBJ2-1,NA,TRBV2,12,NA,TGTGCCAGCAGTGAACAGGGTTATGAGCAGTTCTTC,CASSEQGYEQFF
TRBJ2-5,NA,TRBV18,14,TRBD1,TGTGCCAGCTCACCACCGGGACAGCAAGAGACCCAGTACTTC,CASSPPGQQETQYF
TRBJ1-1,NA,TRBV27,14,NA,TGTGCCAGCAGCCTAAGTATCAGGTCCCCTGAAGCTTTCTTT,CASSLSIRSPEAFF
TRBJ2-3,NA,TRBV27,14,TRBD2,TGTGCCAGCAGTTTCGTAGCGGGAGGAGATACGCAGTATTTT,CASSFVAGGDTQYF
TRBJ2-7,NA,TRBV11-2,17,TRBD2,TGTGCCAGCAGCTTACTACCCATAGCGGGAGGGGTAAGGGAGCAGTACTTC,CASSLLPIAGGVREQYF
TRBJ1-4,NA,TRBV6-1,14,NA,TGTGCCAGTTCTGCAGGGAGGACTAATGAAAAACTGTTTTTT,CASSAGRTNEKLFF
TRBJ1-4,NA,TRBV4-1,15,NA,TGCGCCAGCAGCCCCCAGGAGGGTTTTGACGAAAAACTGTTTTTT,CASSPQEGFDEKLFF
TRBJ1-2,NA,TRBV27,15,TRBD1,TGTGCCAGCAGTCCTAGAGGACAGGCCACCTATGGCTACACCTTC,CASSPRGQATYGYTF
TRBJ1-5,NA,TRBV18,14,NA,TGTGCCAGCTCCCTCAACGGTGGTGATCAGCCCCAGCATTTT,CASSLNGGDQPQHF
TRBJ2-1,NA,TRBV4-3,14,TRBD2,TGCGCCAGCAGCCTATTTACTAGCGCGACCGAGCAGTTCTTC,CASSLFTSATEQFF
TRBJ1-4,NA,TRBV19,15,NA,TGTGCCAGTAGTATAGCCGAAGGGGTTAATGAAAAACTGTTTTTT,CASSIAEGVNEKLFF
TRBJ2-4,NA,TRBV4-1,15,NA,TGCGCCAGCAGCCAAGAGAGGGAAACAAAAAACATTCAGTACTTC,CASSQERETKNIQYF
TRBJ1-1,NA,TRBV2,13,NA,TGTGCCAGCAGTGGTGCAGGGGTGGGGGAGGCTTTCTTT,CASSGAGVGEAFF
TRBJ1-5,NA,TRBV30,13,TRBD1,TGTGCCTGGGGGACAGGGATGCATCAGCCCCAGCATTTT,CAWGTGMHQPQHF
TRBJ2-7,NA,TRBV27,17,NA,TGTGCCAGCAGTTTGTTAGGGGCTCCTCCTCCCGTATACGAGCAGTACTTC,CASSLLGAPPPVYEQYF
TRBJ2-7,NA,TRBV5-4,15,NA,TGTGCCAGCAGCTTTTCCTCGCGGGGGCTGTACGAGCAGTACTTC,CASSFSSRGLYEQYF
TRBJ2-7,NA,TRBV7-8,14,TRBD1,TGTGCCAGCAGCTTACGGACAGGGATCTACGAGCAGTACTTC,CASSLRTGIYEQYF
TRBJ1-2,NA,TRBV5-5,14,NA,TGTGCCAGCAGCTTGGTGTCTGGGGCGGAAGGCTACACCTTC,CASSLVSGAEGYTF
TRBJ1-1,once,TRBV19,12,NA,TGTGCCAGCACAGGATGGTCAACTGAAGCTTTCTTT,CASTGWSTEAFF
TRBJ2-7,NA,TRBV9,14,NA,TGTGCCAGCAGCGTAGCTGGCAGGGCGAACGAGCAGTACTTC,CASSVAGRANEQYF
TRBJ2-7,NA,TRBV27,13,NA,TGTGCCAGCAGTATAGAAGTCTCCTACGAGCAGTACTTC,CASSIEVSYEQYF
TRBJ2-1,NA,TRBV5-1,15,TRBD2,TGCGCCAGCAGCTTGGCTAGCGGGAGCTACAATGAGCAGTTCTTC,CASSLASGSYNEQFF
TRBJ1-1,NA,TRBV6-1,13,NA,TGTGCCAGCAGTGTAGGAGAGAACACTGAAGCTTTCTTT,CASSVGENTEAFF
TRBJ2-7,NA,TRBV28,13,TRBD2,TGTGCCAGCAATTCAGGGACTACTTACGAGCAGTACTTC,CASNSGTTYEQYF
TRBJ1-5,NA,TRBV9,13,NA,TGTGCCAGCAGCGACAGCCTGAACCAGCCCCAGCATTTT,CASSDSLNQPQHF
TRBJ2-7,NA,TRBV27,15,TRBD2,TGTGCCAGCAGTTATTTGGCTAGCGGGGTCTACGAGCAGTACTTC,CASSYLASGVYEQYF
TRBJ1-1,NA,TRBV5-1,13,TRBD1,TGCGCCAGCAGCCCGGGACAGGGGTTTGAAGCTTTCTTT,CASSPGQGFEAFF
TRBJ2-7,NA,TRBV7-9,15,TRBD1,TGTGCCAGCAGCGTACCGGGACAGTCTTACCACGAGCAGTACTTC,CASSVPGQSYHEQYF
TRBJ1-4,NA,TRBV4-2,16,NA,TGTGCCAGCAGCCAAGACGGAGGGACGTTGAATGAAAAACTGTTTTTT,CASSQDGGTLNEKLFF
TRBJ1-2,once,TRBV30,17,TRBD1,TGTGCCTGGAGTGTACCCGCAAGAGACAGGGAAAACTATGGCTACACCTTC,CAWSVPARDRENYGYTF
TRBJ2-6,NA,TRBV6-1,16,NA,TGTGCCAGCAGTGGAGACACGAGCTCTGGGGCCAACGTCCTGACTTTC,CASSGDTSSGANVLTF